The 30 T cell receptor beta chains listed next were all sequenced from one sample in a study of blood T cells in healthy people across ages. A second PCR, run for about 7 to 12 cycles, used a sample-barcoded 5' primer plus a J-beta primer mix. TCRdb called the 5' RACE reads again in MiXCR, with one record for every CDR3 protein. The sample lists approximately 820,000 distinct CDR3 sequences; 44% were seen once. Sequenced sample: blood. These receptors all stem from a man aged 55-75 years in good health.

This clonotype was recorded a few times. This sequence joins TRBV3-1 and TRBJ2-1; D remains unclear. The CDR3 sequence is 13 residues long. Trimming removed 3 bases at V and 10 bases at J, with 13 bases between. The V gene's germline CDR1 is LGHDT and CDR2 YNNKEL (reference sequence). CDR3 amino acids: CASSQHSQREQFF. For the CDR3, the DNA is TGTGCCAGCAGCCAGCACTCTCAACGGGAGCAGTTCTTC.

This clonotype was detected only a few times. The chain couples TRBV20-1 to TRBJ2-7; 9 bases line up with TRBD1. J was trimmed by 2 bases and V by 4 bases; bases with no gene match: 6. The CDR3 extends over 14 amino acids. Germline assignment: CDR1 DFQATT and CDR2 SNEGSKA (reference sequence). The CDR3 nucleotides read TGCAGTGCTAACAGGGGGCGCCAGCCCTACGAGCAGTACTTC. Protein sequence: CSANRGRQPYEQYF.

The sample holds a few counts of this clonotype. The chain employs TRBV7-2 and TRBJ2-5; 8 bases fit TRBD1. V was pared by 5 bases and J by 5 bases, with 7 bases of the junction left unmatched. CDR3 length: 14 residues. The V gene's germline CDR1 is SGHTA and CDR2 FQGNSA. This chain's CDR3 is CASSPQGARETQYF. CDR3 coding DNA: TGTGCCAGCAGCCCGCAGGGGGCTAGGGAGACCCAGTACTTC. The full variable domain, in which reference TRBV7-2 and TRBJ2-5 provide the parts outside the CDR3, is GAGVSQSPSNKVTEKGKDVELRCDPISGHTALYWYRQSLGQGLEFLIYFQGNSAPDKSGLPSDRFSAERTGGSVSTLTIQRTQQEDSAVYLCASSPQGARETQYFGPGTRLLVL.

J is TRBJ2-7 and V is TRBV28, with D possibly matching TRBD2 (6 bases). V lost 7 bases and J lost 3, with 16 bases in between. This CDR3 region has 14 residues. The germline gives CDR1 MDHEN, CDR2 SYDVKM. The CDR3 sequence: CASTPGLESYEQYF. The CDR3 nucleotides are TGTGCCAGCACCCCGGGACTGGAAAGCTACGAGCAGTACTTC. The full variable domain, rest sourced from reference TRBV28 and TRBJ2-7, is DVKVTQSSRYLVKRTGEKVFLECVQDMDHENMFWYRQDPGLGLRLIYFSYDVKMKEKGDIPEGYSVSREKKERFSLILESASTNQTSMYLCASTPGLESYEQYFGPGTRLTVT.

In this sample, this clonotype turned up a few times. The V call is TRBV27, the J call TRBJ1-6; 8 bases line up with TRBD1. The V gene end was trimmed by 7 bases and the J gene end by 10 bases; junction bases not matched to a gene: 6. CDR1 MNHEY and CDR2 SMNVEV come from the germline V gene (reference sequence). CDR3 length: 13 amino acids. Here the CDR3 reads CASMRTGRSPLHF. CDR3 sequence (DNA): TGTGCCAGCATGAGGACAGGGCGGTCACCCCTCCACTTT.

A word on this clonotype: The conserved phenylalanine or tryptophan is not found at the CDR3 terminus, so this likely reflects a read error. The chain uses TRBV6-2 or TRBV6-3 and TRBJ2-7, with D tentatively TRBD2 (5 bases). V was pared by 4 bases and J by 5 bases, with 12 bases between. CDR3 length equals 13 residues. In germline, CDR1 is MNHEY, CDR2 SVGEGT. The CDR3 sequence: CASSSAVRDEQYL. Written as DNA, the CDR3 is TGTGCCAGCAGTTCAGCGGTGAGGGACGAGCAGTACTTA.

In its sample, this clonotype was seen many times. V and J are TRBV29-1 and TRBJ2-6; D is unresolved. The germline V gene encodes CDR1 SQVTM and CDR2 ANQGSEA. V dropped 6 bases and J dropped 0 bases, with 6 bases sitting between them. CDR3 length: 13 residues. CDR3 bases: TGCAGCGTCACAATCTCTGGGGCCAACGTCCTGACTTTC. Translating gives CSVTISGANVLTF.

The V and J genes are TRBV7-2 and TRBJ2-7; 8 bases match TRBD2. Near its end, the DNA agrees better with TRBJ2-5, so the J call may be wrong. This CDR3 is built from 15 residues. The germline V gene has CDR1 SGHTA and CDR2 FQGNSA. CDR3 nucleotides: TGTGCCAGCAGCATATCGGACGGGGGGGCGAGGACCCAGTACTTC. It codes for CASSISDGGARTQYF.

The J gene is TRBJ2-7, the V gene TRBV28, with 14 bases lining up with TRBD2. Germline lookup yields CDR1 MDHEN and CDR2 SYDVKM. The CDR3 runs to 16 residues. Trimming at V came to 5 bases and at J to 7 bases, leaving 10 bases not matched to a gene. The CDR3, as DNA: TGTGCCAGCAGTCCCGCGACTAGCGGGGGGGGGAATGAGCAGTACTTC. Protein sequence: CASSPATSGGGNEQYF.

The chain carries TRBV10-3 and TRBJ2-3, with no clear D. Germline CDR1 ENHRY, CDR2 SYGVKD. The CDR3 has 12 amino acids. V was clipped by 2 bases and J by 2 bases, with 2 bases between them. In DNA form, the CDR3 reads TGTGCCATCAGTGAGGCCACAGATACGCAGTATTTT. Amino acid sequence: CAISEATDTQYF.

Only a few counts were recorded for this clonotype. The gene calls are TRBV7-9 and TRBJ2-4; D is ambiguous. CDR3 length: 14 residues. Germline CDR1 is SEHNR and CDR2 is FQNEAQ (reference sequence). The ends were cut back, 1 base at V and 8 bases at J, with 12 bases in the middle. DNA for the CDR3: TGTGCCAGCAGCTTAGGATTCGGAGAACACATTCAGTACTTC. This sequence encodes CASSLGFGEHIQYF.

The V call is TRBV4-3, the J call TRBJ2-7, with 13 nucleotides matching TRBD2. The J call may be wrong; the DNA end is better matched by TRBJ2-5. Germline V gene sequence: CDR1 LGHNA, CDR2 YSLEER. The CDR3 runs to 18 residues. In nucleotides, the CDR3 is TGCGCCAGCAGCCAAGATTCGGGACTAGCGGGGTCCGGGGAGACCCAGTACTTC. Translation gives CASSQDSGLAGSGETQYF.

CDR3 bases: TGTGCCAGCAGCCAGCCGCGGGGGAGCTCCTACAATGAGCAGTTCTTC. Translation: CASSQPRGSSYNEQFF. The V gene is TRBV7-2, the J gene TRBJ2-1; 7 bases align to TRBD2. This CDR3 has 16 residues. The V segment lost 5 bases and the J segment 0 bases; nucleotides outside the gene matches: 7. In germline, CDR1 is SGHTA, CDR2 FQGNSA.

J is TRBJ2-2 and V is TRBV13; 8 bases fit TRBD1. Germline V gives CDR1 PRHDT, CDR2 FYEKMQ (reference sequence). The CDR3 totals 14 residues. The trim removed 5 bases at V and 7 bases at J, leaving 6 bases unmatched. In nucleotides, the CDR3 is TGTGCCAGCAGCCAGGGACAGGTCAGCGGGGAGCTGTTTTTT. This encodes CASSQGQVSGELFF.

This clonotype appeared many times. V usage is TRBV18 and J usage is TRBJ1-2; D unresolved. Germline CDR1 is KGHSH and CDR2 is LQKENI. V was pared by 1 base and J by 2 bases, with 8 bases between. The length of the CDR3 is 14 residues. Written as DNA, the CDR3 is TGTGCCAGCTCACCACTCGCAGTGAACTATGGCTACACCTTC. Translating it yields CASSPLAVNYGYTF.

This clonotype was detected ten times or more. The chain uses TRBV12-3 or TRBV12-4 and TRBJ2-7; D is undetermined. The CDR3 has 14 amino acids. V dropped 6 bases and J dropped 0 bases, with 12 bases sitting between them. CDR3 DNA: TGTGCCAGCAGCCCTGACGGATACTCCTACGAGCAGTACTTC. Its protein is CASSPDGYSYEQYF.

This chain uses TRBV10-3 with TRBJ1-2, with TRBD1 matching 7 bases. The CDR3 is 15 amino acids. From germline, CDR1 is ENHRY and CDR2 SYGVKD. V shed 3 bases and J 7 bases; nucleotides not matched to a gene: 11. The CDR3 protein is CAISDRTGEAIGYTF. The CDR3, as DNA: TGTGCCATCAGTGACCGGACAGGTGAAGCTATTGGCTACACCTTC.

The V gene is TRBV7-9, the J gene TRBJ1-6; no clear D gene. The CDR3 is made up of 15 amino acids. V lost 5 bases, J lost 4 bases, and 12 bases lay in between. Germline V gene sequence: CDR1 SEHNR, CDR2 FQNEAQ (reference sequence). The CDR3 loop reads CASSARADYNSPLHF. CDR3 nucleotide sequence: TGTGCCAGCAGCGCACGGGCGGATTATAATTCACCCCTCCACTTT.

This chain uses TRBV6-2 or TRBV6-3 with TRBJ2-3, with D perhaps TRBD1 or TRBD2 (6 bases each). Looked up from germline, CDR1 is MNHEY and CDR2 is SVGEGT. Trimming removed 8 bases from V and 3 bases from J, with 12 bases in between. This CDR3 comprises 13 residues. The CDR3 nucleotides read TGTGCCAGCCGGAGGGGGTGGACAGATACGCAGTATTTT. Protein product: CASRRGWTDTQYF.

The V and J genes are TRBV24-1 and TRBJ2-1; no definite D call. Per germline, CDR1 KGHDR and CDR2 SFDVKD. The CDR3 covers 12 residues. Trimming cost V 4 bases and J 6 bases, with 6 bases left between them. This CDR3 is CATSEWGNEQFF. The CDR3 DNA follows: TGTGCCACCAGTGAATGGGGCAATGAGCAGTTCTTC.

CDR3 residues: CASSQADREVEQYF. The CDR3 DNA follows: TGCGCCAGCAGCCAGGCGGACAGGGAAGTCGAGCAGTACTTC. The rearrangement uses TRBV4-1 and TRBJ2-7; 8 bases match TRBD1. With V trimmed by 3 bases and J by 6 bases, 7 bases remained unmatched. The CDR3 runs to 14 residues. Germline V lookup: CDR1 MGHRA, CDR2 YSYEKL.

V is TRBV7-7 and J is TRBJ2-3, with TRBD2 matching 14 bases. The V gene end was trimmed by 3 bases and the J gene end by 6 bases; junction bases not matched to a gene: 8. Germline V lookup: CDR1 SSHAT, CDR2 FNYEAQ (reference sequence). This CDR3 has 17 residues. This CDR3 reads CASSLGGTSGGTDTQYF. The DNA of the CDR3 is TGTGCCAGCAGCTTGGGAGGGACTAGCGGGGGTACGGATACGCAGTATTTT.

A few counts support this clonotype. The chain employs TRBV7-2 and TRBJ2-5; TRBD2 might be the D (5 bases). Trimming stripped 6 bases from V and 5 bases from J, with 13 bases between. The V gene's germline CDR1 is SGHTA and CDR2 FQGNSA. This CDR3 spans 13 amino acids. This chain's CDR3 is CASSIVPGETQYF. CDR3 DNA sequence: TGTGCCAGCAGTATAGTGCCGGGGGAGACCCAGTACTTC.

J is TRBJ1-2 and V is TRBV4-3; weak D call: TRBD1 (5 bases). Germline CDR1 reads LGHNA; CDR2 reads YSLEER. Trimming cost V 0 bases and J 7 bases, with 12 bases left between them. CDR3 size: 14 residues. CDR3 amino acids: CASSQEGRGFGYTF. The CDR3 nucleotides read TGCGCCAGCAGCCAAGAGGGACGGGGTTTTGGCTACACCTTC.

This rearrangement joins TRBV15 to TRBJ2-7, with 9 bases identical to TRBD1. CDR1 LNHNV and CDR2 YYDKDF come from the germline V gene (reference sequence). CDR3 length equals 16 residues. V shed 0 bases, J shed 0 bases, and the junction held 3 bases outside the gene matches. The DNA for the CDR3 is TGTGCCACCAGCAGAGAAAGACAGGGGGGCTCCTACGAGCAGTACTTC. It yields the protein CATSRERQGGSYEQYF.

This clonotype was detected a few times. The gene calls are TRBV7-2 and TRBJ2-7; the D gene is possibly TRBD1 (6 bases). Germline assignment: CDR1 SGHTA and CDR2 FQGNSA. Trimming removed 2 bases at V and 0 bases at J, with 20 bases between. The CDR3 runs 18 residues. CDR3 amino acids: CASSLLLRGTGSSYEQYF. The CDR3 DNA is TGTGCCAGCAGCTTATTATTAAGGGGCACAGGGAGCTCCTACGAGCAGTACTTC.

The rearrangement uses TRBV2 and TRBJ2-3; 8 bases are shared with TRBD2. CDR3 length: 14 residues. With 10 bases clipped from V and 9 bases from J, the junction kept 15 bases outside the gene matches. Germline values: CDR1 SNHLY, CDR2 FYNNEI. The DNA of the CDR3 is TGTGCCATCAGAGAAGCGGGGGACCTTGACACGCAGTATTTT. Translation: CAIREAGDLDTQYF.

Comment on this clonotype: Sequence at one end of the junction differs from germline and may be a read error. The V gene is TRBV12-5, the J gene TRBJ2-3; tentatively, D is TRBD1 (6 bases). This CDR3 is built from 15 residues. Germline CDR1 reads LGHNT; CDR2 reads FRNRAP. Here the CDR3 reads CASGFGTTNTDAQDF. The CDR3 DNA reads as TGTGCTAGTGGTTTTGGGACAACGAACACAGATGCTCAGGATTTT.

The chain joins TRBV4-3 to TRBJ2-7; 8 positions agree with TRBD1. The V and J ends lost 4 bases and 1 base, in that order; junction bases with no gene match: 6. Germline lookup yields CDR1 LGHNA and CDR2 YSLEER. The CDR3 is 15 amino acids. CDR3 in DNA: TGCGCCAGCAGCCCACACCGGGACAGGTCCTACGAGCAGTACTTC. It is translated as CASSPHRDRSYEQYF.

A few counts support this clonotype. CDR3 sequence: CASSFPWQQAKNIQYF. The DNA for the CDR3 is TGTGCCAGCAGTTTCCCGTGGCAGCAAGCCAAAAACATTCAGTACTTC. The gene calls are TRBV6-2 or TRBV6-3 and TRBJ2-4; D is ambiguous. V lost 4 bases, J lost 0 bases, and 13 bases lay in between. Germline CDR1 reads MNHEY; CDR2 reads SVGEGT. CDR3 size: 16 residues.